The 27 T cell receptor beta chains below were found in one sample sequenced in a study of Graves' ophthalmopathy and Graves' hyperthyroidism. TCR beta CDR3 amplification used RNA transcripts. RT-PCR in the first round used HTBI primers; a second-round multiplex PCR followed. In TCRdb, the multiplex PCR reads were re-called with MiXCR into one record per CDR3 protein. The sample carries some 210,000 distinct CDR3 sequences, approximately 28% recorded once. Sequenced: peripheral blood. Every receptor here comes from a man in his fifties with Graves' ophthalmopathy.

The rearrangement joins TRBV9 to TRBJ2-5; D is unresolved. CDR1 and CDR2 (germline): SGDLS, YYNGEE. V lost 3 bases, J lost 1 base, and 10 bases lay in between. There are 14 residues in the CDR3. The CDR3, as DNA: TGTGCCAGCAGCGGCGGACGAAGCCAAGAGACCCAGTACTTC. Encoded protein: CASSGGRSQETQYF. The variable domain in full, completed from reference TRBV9 and TRBJ2-5, reads DSGVTQTPKHLITATGQRVTLRCSPRSGDLSVYWYQQSLDQGLQFLIQYYNGEERAKGNILERFSAQQFPDLHSELNLSSLELGDSALYFCASSGGRSQETQYFGPGTRLLVL.

This clonotype was recorded at least ten times. V gene TRBV19 combines with J gene TRBJ1-6, with 7 bases lining up with TRBD1. This CDR3 region has 16 residues. Germline V gives CDR1 LNHDA, CDR2 SQIVND (reference sequence). Germline trimming cut 4 bases from V and 6 bases from J; bases unmatched to any gene: 9. CDR3 nucleotide sequence: TGTGCCAGTAGTAACGACAGGGACTTCGGTAATTCACCCCTCCACTTT. It codes for CASSNDRDFGNSPLHF. Filled out from reference TRBV19 and TRBJ1-6, the complete variable domain reads DGGITQSPKYLFRKEGQNVTLSCEQNLNHDAMYWYRQDPGQGLRLIYYSQIVNDFQKGDIAEGYSVSREKKESFPLTVTSAQKNPTAFYLCASSNDRDFGNSPLHFGNGTRLTVT.

This clonotype was seen ten or more times. The CDR3 region is CASSLYGPADPYEQYF. DNA for the CDR3: TGCGCCAGCAGCCTCTACGGCCCAGCGGATCCTTACGAGCAGTACTTC. V is TRBV5-1 and J is TRBJ2-7, with D possibly matching TRBD2 (5 bases). The germline V and J ends were trimmed by 4 bases and 4 bases, with 21 bases remaining between them. Looked up from germline, CDR1 is SGHRS and CDR2 is YFSETQ. CDR3 length: 16 residues.

The chain couples TRBV7-6 to TRBJ2-2; D may be TRBD1 (5 bases). V gave up 5 bases and J gave up 5 bases, with 12 bases separating them. This CDR3 spans 14 amino acids. The germline gives CDR1 SGHVS, CDR2 FNYEAQ. This CDR3 reads CASSPNPGTGELFF. In DNA, the CDR3 is TGTGCCAGCAGCCCAAACCCAGGGACCGGGGAGCTGTTTTTT.

This clonotype showed up many times. The chain is built from TRBV12-3 or TRBV12-4 and TRBJ2-7; 10 bases align to TRBD1. V was clipped by 6 bases and J by 1 base; unmatched bases: 6. This CDR3 contains 15 residues. CDR3 DNA: TGTGCCAGCAGCAAGGGGGACAGGGGTTCCTACGAGCAGTACTTC. Translating it yields CASSKGDRGSYEQYF.

V gene TRBV6-1 combines with J gene TRBJ2-2; D is perhaps TRBD2 (6 bases). This CDR3 region has 16 residues. Germline V CDR1 and CDR2: MNHNS, SASEGT. Trimming took 4 bases from V and 4 from J, leaving 16 bases between them. The CDR3 loop is CASSGAVGEVTGELFF. The CDR3 DNA follows: TGTGCCAGCAGTGGGGCGGTCGGGGAGGTCACCGGGGAGCTGTTTTTT.

The sample holds many counts of this clonotype. This chain connects TRBV6-6 to TRBJ1-1; 11 bases agree with TRBD1. Germline values: CDR1 MNHNY, CDR2 SVGAGI (reference sequence). V trimming: 0 bases; J trimming: 1 base; junction bases outside the gene matches: 10. The CDR3 totals 19 residues. In nucleotides, the CDR3 is TGTGCCAGCAGTTACTCGATGAACCGGGACAGGGGGAGGAACACTGAAGCTTTCTTT. Encoded protein: CASSYSMNRDRGRNTEAFF.

V is TRBV7-2 and J is TRBJ2-7; D gene unclear. The V and J ends lost 3 bases and 5 bases respectively, with 11 bases between them. In germline, CDR1 is SGHTA, CDR2 FQGNSA. The CDR3 extends over 13 amino acids. The CDR3 DNA reads as TGTGCCAGCAGCTTTTCGCGTAGCCACGAGCAGTACTTC. Its translation: CASSFSRSHEQYF.

This clonotype was found many times. The J gene is TRBJ2-3, the V gene TRBV28; TRBD2 is a possible D gene (6 bases). V was trimmed by 4 bases and J by 9 bases, leaving 26 bases between them. From germline, CDR1 is MDHEN and CDR2 SYDVKM. This CDR3 is built from 17 residues. This chain's CDR3 is CASSSTSDGVPGRTQYF. The CDR3 nucleotides are TGTGCCAGCAGTTCAACCTCGGACGGAGTCCCGGGGAGGACGCAGTATTTT.

The table lists this clonotype with many counts. The rearrangement uses TRBV30 and TRBJ1-2; D remains unclear. The CDR3 loop spans 13 amino acids. V was shortened by 3 bases and J by 0 bases, with 8 bases between the two germline ends. CDR1 is GTSNPN, CDR2 SVGIG, per germline (reference sequence). CDR3 DNA: TGTGCCTGGAGAGGATCGGCTAACTATGGCTACACCTTC. Its protein product is CAWRGSANYGYTF. The complete variable domain, with remaining parts taken from reference TRBV30 and TRBJ1-2, reads SQTIHQWPATLVQPVGSPLSLECTVEGTSNPNLYWYRQAAGRGLQLLFYSVGIGQISSEVPQNLSASRPQDRQFILSSKKLLLSDSGFYLCAWRGSANYGYTFGSGTRLTVV.

The rearrangement joins TRBV6-2 or TRBV6-3 to TRBJ2-5; 10 nucleotides match TRBD2. The V gene's germline CDR1 is MNHEY and CDR2 SVGEGT. The CDR3 runs 17 residues. Trimming cost V 0 bases and J 4 bases; bases outside gene matches: 8. The CDR3 DNA is TGTGCCAGCAGTTACTCCAATAGCGGGGGGTTAGCAGAGACCCAGTACTTC. This codes for CASSYSNSGGLAETQYF.

This clonotype was seen at least ten times. This sequence joins TRBV28 and TRBJ1-5; D gene ambiguous. CDR1 and CDR2 from the germline V gene are MDHEN and SYDVKM. The CDR3 sequence is 16 residues long. V lost 5 bases and J 0 bases, leaving 14 bases between the germline ends. CDR3 sequence: CASSTSIGYSNQPQHF. CDR3 sequence (DNA): TGTGCCAGCAGTACCTCGATTGGGTATAGCAATCAGCCCCAGCATTTT.

This clonotype appeared many times. This chain uses TRBV15 with TRBJ1-1; the D gene is possibly TRBD1 (5 bases). Germline CDR1 LNHNV, CDR2 YYDKDF (reference sequence). Deletions cut 0 bases from V and 0 bases from J, with 14 bases between. The length of the CDR3 is 17 residues. CDR3 coding DNA: TGTGCCACCAGCAGAGAACCGCCGGGACGGCTGAACACTGAAGCTTTCTTT. It is translated as CATSREPPGRLNTEAFF.

The chain links TRBV28 to TRBJ1-5; maybe TRBD1 (5 bases). CDR1 and CDR2 (germline): MDHEN, SYDVKM. The CDR3 sequence is 15 residues long. V gave up 6 bases and J gave up 6 bases, with 18 bases separating them. The CDR3 region is CASREPGRSLQPQHF. For the CDR3, the DNA is TGTGCCAGCAGAGAACCGGGACGGTCGCTTCAGCCCCAGCATTTT. Supplemented by reference TRBV28 and TRBJ1-5, the full variable domain reads DVKVTQSSRYLVKRTGEKVFLECVQDMDHENMFWYRQDPGLGLRLIYFSYDVKMKEKGDIPEGYSVSREKKERFSLILESASTNQTSMYLCASREPGRSLQPQHFGDGTRLSIL.

The J gene is TRBJ2-5, the V gene TRBV29-1; TRBD2 matches 9 bases. The CDR3 runs to 13 residues. The germline V gene encodes CDR1 SQVTM and CDR2 ANQGSEA. The V gene end was trimmed by 7 bases and the J gene end by 5 bases; junction bases not matched to a gene: 8. CDR3 sequence (DNA): TGCAGCGGCGTCCAGCTAGCGGGGGAGACCCAGTACTTC. This translates into CSGVQLAGETQYF.

This rearrangement joins TRBV6-2 or TRBV6-3 to TRBJ2-7; D is uncertain. Germline CDR1 and CDR2: MNHEY and SVGEGT. This CDR3 is built from 14 residues. The V end lost 5 bases, the J end lost 4 bases, and 15 bases lay between the germline ends. CDR3 coding DNA: TGTGCCAGCAGTCACGGAGCAGCTGAGTACGAGCAGTACTTC. It is translated as CASSHGAAEYEQYF.

This clonotype was observed at least ten times. The V call is TRBV7-2, the J call TRBJ2-7, with D possibly being TRBD2 (6 bases). V dropped 1 base and J dropped 5 bases, with 12 bases sitting between them. The CDR3 sequence is 14 residues long. Germline assignment: CDR1 SGHTA and CDR2 FQGNSA. The CDR3 bases are TGTGCCAGCAGCTTAGGACCCCCGGGGGACGAGCAGTACTTC. Its protein product is CASSLGPPGDEQYF.

This clonotype was seen at least ten times. The chain joins TRBV12-3 or TRBV12-4 to TRBJ1-3, with D hard to call. The CDR3 is made up of 14 amino acids. V lost 1 base and J 9 bases, leaving 13 bases between the germline ends. The CDR3 nucleotides read TGTGCCAGCAGTTTAGGCGGCAACTTGAGCACCATATATTTT. This translates into CASSLGGNLSTIYF.

The count of this clonotype is one. A junction boundary mismatches the germline segment, possibly from a read error. The chain couples TRBV7-2 to TRBJ1-1; D ambiguous. The length of the CDR3 is 13 residues. Per the germline V gene, CDR1 is SGHTA and CDR2 is FQGNSA. The CDR3 coding sequence is TGTGCCAGCAGCTTTGCGGGGAACAGTGAAGCTTTCTTT. Its protein is CASSFAGNSEAFF.

This clonotype has a count of ten or more. CDR3 bases: TGTGCCATCAGTACTAGCGAGAGAACCTACGAGCAGTACTTC. It codes for CAISTSERTYEQYF. V and J are TRBV10-3 and TRBJ2-7; 7 bases are a match to TRBD2. J lost 2 bases, V lost 5 bases, and 6 bases had no gene match. The germline V gene encodes CDR1 ENHRY and CDR2 SYGVKD. This CDR3 spans 14 amino acids.

This clonotype was seen a single time. Here the CDR3 DNA reads TGCAGTGCTAGAGGGGCGGGAGCGGAAGAGACCCAGTACTTC. Protein sequence: CSARGAGAEETQYF. The V and J genes are TRBV20-1 and TRBJ2-5, with 7 bases that match TRBD2. Trimming cost V 1 base and J 3 bases; bases outside gene matches: 5. CDR1 and CDR2 from the germline V gene are DFQATT and SNEGSKA (reference sequence). The length of the CDR3 is 14 residues.

This clonotype occurred many times. The chain uses TRBV9 and TRBJ1-1; TRBD1 is a possible D gene (6 bases). Germline V gives CDR1 SGDLS, CDR2 YYNGEE. Trimming pared 0 bases from V and 3 bases from J, leaving 9 bases between. The CDR3 is 14 residues long. The CDR3 bases are TGTGCCAGCAGCGTAGCACAGGGCGACACTGAAGCTTTCTTT. This encodes CASSVAQGDTEAFF.

This clonotype was seen repeatedly, ten times or more. The rearrangement uses TRBV28 and TRBJ2-7; D unclear. Germline V gene sequence: CDR1 MDHEN, CDR2 SYDVKM. The CDR3 runs to 12 residues. With 6 bases removed from V and 7 bases from J, the gap between germline ends came to 13 bases. The CDR3 bases are TGTGCCAGCAGCCCCCGCGCGAGGGAGCAGTACTTC. This translates into CASSPRAREQYF.

V usage is TRBV7-3 and J usage is TRBJ2-7, with 9 bases that match TRBD1. Germline CDR1 is SGHTA and CDR2 is FQGTGA. The V gene end was trimmed by 5 bases and the J gene end by 5 bases; junction bases not matched to a gene: 7. This CDR3 is built from 14 residues. The CDR3 coding sequence is TGTGCCAGCAGCGTCGGGACAGGGCACCACGAGCAGTACTTC. This sequence encodes CASSVGTGHHEQYF. Looking up the rest from reference TRBV7-3 and TRBJ2-7 gives the full variable domain: GAGVSQTPSNKVTEKGKYVELRCDPISGHTALYWYRQSLGQGPEFLIYFQGTGAADDSGLPNDRFFAVRPEGSVSTLKIQRTERGDSAVYLCASSVGTGHHEQYFGPGTRLTVT.

This clonotype was detected many times. The chain combines TRBV2 with TRBJ2-4; D call uncertain. The CDR3 runs to 14 residues. The V and J ends lost 1 base and 6 bases respectively, with 10 bases between them. Germline CDR1 SNHLY, CDR2 FYNNEI. The CDR3 sequence: CASSEVNGLNIQYF. The CDR3 nucleotides are TGTGCCAGCAGTGAAGTGAACGGCTTAAACATTCAGTACTTC.

Many counts were recorded for this clonotype. The chain combines TRBV12-3 or TRBV12-4 with TRBJ2-5; tentatively, D is TRBD1 (5 bases). Trimming shortened V by 1 base and J by 3 bases, and 6 bases separated the two germline ends. The CDR3 length is 13 residues. The CDR3 coding sequence is TGTGCCAGCAGTTTAGAAGGGGAAGAGACCCAGTACTTC. Amino acid sequence: CASSLEGEETQYF.

This clonotype was recorded at least ten times. V gene TRBV30 combines with J gene TRBJ2-7; D may be TRBD1 (5 bases). V was pared by 4 bases and J by 5 bases, with 18 bases between. The germline CDR1 and CDR2 sequences are GTSNPN and SVGIG (reference sequence). The CDR3 covers 14 residues. The CDR3 spells CAWKKPEGAHEQYF. The CDR3 nucleotides are TGTGCCTGGAAAAAGCCTGAAGGGGCCCACGAGCAGTACTTC.